These 4 T cell receptor beta chains were all obtained from the same sample, sequenced in a study of blood T cell repertoires in COVID-19. Repertoires were generated with immunoSEQ multiplex PCR, while TCRdb's copy carries only in-frame clones and drops some. The top ten clones hold around 1% of a sample with under 300,000 clones, approximately 91% of them seen once. The sequencing sample was made of PBMCs or T cells enriched from blood (not recorded which). These receptors all stem from a woman aged 25 to 45 who had recovered from COVID-19.

V gene TRBV5-6 combines with J gene TRBJ1-1, with D possibly TRBD1 on 6 matching bases. Deletions cut 4 bases from V and 1 base from J, with 17 bases between. The CDR3 is 16 residues long. Germline V gene data show CDR1 as SGHDT and CDR2 as YYEEEE. CDR3 sequence: CASSGLQGYTNTEAFF. The CDR3 nucleotides are TGTGCCAGCAGCGGACTCCAGGGGTATACGAACACTGAAGCTTTCTTT.

The chain couples TRBV5-1 to TRBJ2-7, with 8 bases identical to TRBD2. Germline V gene sequence: CDR1 SGHRS, CDR2 YFSETQ. The CDR3 covers 15 residues. V was pared by 6 bases and J by 2 bases, with 10 bases of the junction left unmatched. Written as DNA, the CDR3 is TGCGCCAGCACCTCTTCGGGAGGGTTCCCCTACGAGCAGTACTTC. Its translation: CASTSSGGFPYEQYF.

The V gene is TRBV20-1, the J gene TRBJ2-3; D might be TRBD2 (5 bases). V was pared by 3 bases and J by 2 bases, with 15 bases between. The CDR3 consists of 15 residues. CDR1 and CDR2 from the germline V gene are DFQATT and SNEGSKA (reference sequence). The DNA for the CDR3 is TGCAGTGCTAGTGCGGCTAGCTCGACCACAGATACGCAGTATTTT. The encoded protein is CSASAASSTTDTQYF.

CDR3 in amino acids: CASSPTGRINQPQHF. CDR3 sequence (DNA): TGTGCCAGCAGTCCGACAGGGAGAATTAATCAGCCCCAGCATTTT. The chain couples TRBV6-2 or TRBV6-3 to TRBJ1-5; 7 bases match TRBD1. Germline CDR1 is MNHEY and CDR2 is SVGEGT. V shed 5 bases, J shed 4 bases, and the junction held 8 bases outside the gene matches. The CDR3 is made up of 15 amino acids.